Below are 8 T cell receptor beta chains sequenced from a single sample in a study of early T cells in non-severe SARS-CoV-2 infection. One entry per CDR3 protein, called by TCRdb with MiXCR from the 5' RACE reads. The sample lists 20,000 to 25,000 distinct CDR3 sequences; just under 4.5% were seen once. Sequencing used whole blood. These receptors came from an adult who was a healthcare worker with PCR-confirmed SARS-CoV-2 infection or an uninfected control (not recorded which).

This clonotype was counted at least ten times. The V gene is TRBV12-3 or TRBV12-4, the J gene TRBJ2-5; D not resolved. The CDR3 extends over 13 amino acids. The V end was cut by 3 bases, the J end by 8 bases, with 13 bases between. The CDR3 nucleotides are TGTGCCAGCAGTTTCGAGTCTTCACGTACCCAGTACTTC. The encoded protein is CASSFESSRTQYF.

This clonotype appeared many times. The J gene is TRBJ2-7, the V gene TRBV7-9, with 9 bases that match TRBD1. Germline assignment: CDR1 SEHNR and CDR2 FQNEAQ (reference sequence). Trimming at V came to 5 bases and at J to 6 bases, leaving 11 bases not matched to a gene. This CDR3 region has 15 residues. For the CDR3, the DNA is TGTGCCAGCAGCAGAGATAGGACAGGGGCGGGCGAGCAGTACTTC. Protein sequence: CASSRDRTGAGEQYF.

This chain uses TRBV4-2 with TRBJ2-1; 10 bases align to TRBD2. CDR1 is LGHNA and CDR2 is YNFKEQ in the germline V gene. CDR3 length equals 17 residues. Trimming cost V 2 bases and J 3 bases; bases outside gene matches: 7. The CDR3 bases are TGTGCCAGCAGCCAAACCTCAGTAGCGGGAGGCTACAATGAGCAGTTCTTC. Protein product: CASSQTSVAGGYNEQFF.

In its sample, this clonotype was seen many times. The J gene is TRBJ2-6, the V gene TRBV6-2 or TRBV6-3, with a weak D call TRBD1 (6 bases). CDR3 length: 15 residues. Germline V gene sequence: CDR1 MNHEY, CDR2 SVGEGT. V lost 7 bases and J 1 base, leaving 11 bases between the germline ends. The CDR3 sequence is CASKFTGSGANVLTF. In DNA form, the CDR3 reads TGTGCCAGCAAATTCACAGGGTCTGGGGCCAACGTCCTGACTTTC.

This clonotype appeared a few times. The chain links TRBV29-1 to TRBJ2-7; TRBD1 is a possible D gene (5 bases). The CDR3 spans 11 residues. Per the germline V gene, CDR1 is SQVTM and CDR2 is ANQGSEA. CDR3 nucleotides: TGCAGTGTCTATGACAGATCGGTGCAGTACTTC. It yields the protein CSVYDRSVQYF.

This clonotype has only a few counts. The chain recombines TRBV4-1 with TRBJ1-5; TRBD1 might be the D (5 bases). Germline assignment: CDR1 MGHRA and CDR2 YSYEKL. The V end was cut by 0 bases, the J end by 6 bases, with 9 bases between. There are 14 residues in the CDR3. The DNA for the CDR3 is TGCGCCAGCAGCCAAGATAGCAGGGCTCAGCCCCAGCATTTT. As protein: CASSQDSRAQPQHF.

To note about this clonotype: A clone one base away is much larger, so this may be a read error. In this CDR3 the conserved last residue, phenylalanine or tryptophan, is missing, so a read error is likely. The chain employs TRBV7-9 and TRBJ1-2; no firm D call. CDR1 SEHNR and CDR2 FQNEAQ come from the germline V gene (reference sequence). Trimming left V 5 bases short and J 5 bases short, with 12 bases between. The CDR3 is 13 residues long. For the CDR3, the DNA is TGTGCCAGCAGCAGAACCGGAACGTATGGCTACACCTCC. Protein product: CASSRTGTYGYTS.

This clonotype was recorded at least ten times. This rearrangement joins TRBV7-6 to TRBJ2-2; TRBD2 matches 7 bases. CDR1 is SGHVS, CDR2 FNYEAQ, per germline. The CDR3 is 15 residues long. Trimming cost V 4 bases and J 6 bases; bases outside gene matches: 8. The chain's CDR3 is CASSYGTAGAGELFF. The CDR3 nucleotides are TGTGCCAGCAGCTATGGGACGGCGGGGGCCGGGGAGCTGTTTTTT.